This TCR beta chain stems from a study of identical twins. The trim removed 2 bases at V and 8 bases at J, leaving 5 bases unmatched. The CDR3 is made up of 13 amino acids. Germline lookup yields CDR1 MNHEY and CDR2 SVGAGI. Study-level points and caveats: Compared with models, monozygotic twins showed more out-of-frame TCR alpha sharing. For cord blood, abundant beta clonotypes had fewer insertions, unlike memory repertoires, which showed none.

In TCRdb, the 5' RACE reads were re-called with MiXCR into one record per CDR3 protein. Of hundreds of thousands of distinct CDR3 sequences in the sample, 12% were seen once. Worth noting for this clonotype: The antigen remains undetermined.

These data were also reused for a study on yellow fever vaccine responses in identical twins.

This chain links TRBV6-5 with TRBJ1-2; 7 bases match TRBD1. The sequenced material came from CD8+ T cells sorted from blood. The TCR sequence derives from a woman in her late teens or twenties in good health. The CDR3 DNA sequence: TGTGCCAGCAGTTACGCAGGGGGGGGCGGCTACACCTTC. It codes for CASSYAGGGGYTF.